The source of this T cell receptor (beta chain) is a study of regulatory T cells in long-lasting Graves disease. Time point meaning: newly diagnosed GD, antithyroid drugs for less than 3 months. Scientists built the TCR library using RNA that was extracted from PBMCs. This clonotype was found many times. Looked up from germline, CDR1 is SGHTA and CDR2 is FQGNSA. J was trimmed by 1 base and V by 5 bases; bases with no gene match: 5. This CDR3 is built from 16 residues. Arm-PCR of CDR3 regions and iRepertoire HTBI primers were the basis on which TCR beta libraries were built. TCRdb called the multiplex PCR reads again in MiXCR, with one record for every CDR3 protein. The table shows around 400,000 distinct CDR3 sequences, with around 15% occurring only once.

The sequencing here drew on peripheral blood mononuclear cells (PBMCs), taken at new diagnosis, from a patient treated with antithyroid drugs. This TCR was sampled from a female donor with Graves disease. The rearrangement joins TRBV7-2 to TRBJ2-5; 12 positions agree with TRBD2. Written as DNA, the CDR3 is TGTGCCAGCAGCCGTGGACTAGCGGGGTTCCAAGAGACCCAGTACTTC. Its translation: CASSRGLAGFQETQYF.